A single T cell receptor (beta chain) is shown here with its context. What it binds is unknown. Profiling relied on immunoSEQ multiplex PCR, and the TCRdb table lists in-frame clones only, not all of them. This table holds 150,000 or so clones, over 90% found once. The germline gives CDR1 SQVTM, CDR2 ANQGSEA. This CDR3 comprises 12 residues. This sample stems from a study of T cell responses to AZD1222 COVID-19 vaccine. Regarding the study as a whole: Clonal diversity was possibly underestimated, and white British individuals and females predominated among donors.

The sample consisted of peripheral blood, taken on day 0 of AZD1222 vaccination. The receptor comes from an adult in good health. The chain couples TRBV29-1 to TRBJ2-2; weak D call: TRBD1 (5 bases). CDR3 in amino acids: CGAETNTGELFF. The CDR3 DNA follows: TGCGGGGCGGAGACGAACACCGGGGAGCTGTTTTTT.